Reported below is one T cell receptor (beta chain). What antigen it recognizes has not been identified. No base-level quality is on record; no much larger clone is a single base apart. The sample comes from a study of graft-versus-host responses after intestinal transplantation (dated by TCRdb to the early 2020s). A note on the overall study: Multivisceral, liver-intestinal, or isolated intestinal transplants were received by the recipients. A cohort of fewer than 25 intestinal transplant recipients, including one retransplant, was enrolled, and a few patients lacking pretransplant specimens were excluded. Donor T cell macrochimerism was defined as a peak of at least 4% donor T cells among recipient peripheral blood mononuclear cells. Every recipient was given anti-thymocyte globulin induction, then maintenance tacrolimus and steroids for about 3 years. Rather than being sequenced by the commercial service, samples from a few later patients were sequenced in-house on an Illumina MiSeq and processed with MiXCR. To identify alloreactive clones, pre-transplant mixed lymphocyte reaction products were sequenced and compared with unstimulated pre-transplant donor and recipient T cells. After intestinal transplantation, graft-versus-host and host-versus-graft alloreactive T cell clones in the graft, circulation and bone marrow were tracked using bulk TCR-beta CDR3 sequencing.

V loses 8 bases, J loses 0 bases, and the germline ends lie 20 bases apart. The cysteine opens and the phenylalanine closes a CDR3 of 16 amino acids. CDR3 DNA only is kept here, 48 bases in frame from base 1. CDR1 MDHEN and CDR2 SYDVKM are derived from the germline V gene. Blood samples were collected up to 4 times in the first month after transplant and then at least monthly when available. The library was made by the immunoSEQ multiplex PCR assay. For most patients, genomic DNA was subjected to high-throughput TCR-beta CDR3 sequencing by Adaptive Biotechnologies. In the source study's methods: Adaptive's ImmunoSEQ software supplied the TCR sequencing data for about 18 patients, while MiXCR and VDJtools were used to process a few other patients. Because the origin of CDR3 nucleotide sequences shared between donor and recipient could not be assigned, those sequences were removed. To count as alloreactive, a clone needed at least 2-fold expansion over unstimulated cells and a minimum CFSE-low frequency of 0.002% (template counts) or 0.001% (read counts). A clone was considered mappable if detected in the sequenced pre-transplant spleen, lymph node, or MLR CFSE-low populations of the donor or recipient. The cumulative frequency of alloreactive clones was calculated as a percentage of all sequences, weighted by copy number. The clones in this table, taken by TCRdb from immuneACCESS, are in-frame only. Not every clone is retained; where verified, under half of the shortfall comes from an unresolved V gene, and the cause of the rest is unknown. The DNA gave D and trimming, while V, J and clone size come from that table. For this sample there are roughly 56,000 clones; around nine tenths appear just once. The biggest ten clones account for 2.7% of the sample.

Overall study outcomes, separate from this receptor: Conclusions were limited by the relatively low number and heterogeneity of intestinal transplant patients. Early after transplant, declines in HvG clones were associated with peak levels of circulating GvH clones. GvH clones were detected in recipient bone marrow, and some of these GvH clones were observed earlier in ileal mucosa or blood, consistent with an intestinal mucosal origin. High GvH to HvG T cell clonal ratios were observed in the allografts of patients with donor T cell macrochimerism.

This TCR came from a human patient who received an intestinal transplant, so some T cells may come from the graft donor. The source material was PBMCs, sampled approximately 120 days after intestinal transplantation. The rearrangement combines TRBV28 with TRBJ2-7; the D gene is not confidently resolved. The CDR3 reads as follows: CASFSGSPVLSYEQYF. The DNA sequence follows: TGTGCCAGCTTTAGTGGCTCCCCAGTTCTCTCCTACGAGCAGTACTTC.